The clone carrying this T cell receptor (beta chain) has a handful of counts. The record originates from a study of blood T cells in healthy people across ages. The germline V gene encodes CDR1 ENHRY and CDR2 SYGVKD. The CDR3 loop spans 16 amino acids. The ends were cut back, 4 bases at V and 0 bases at J, with 12 bases in the middle. Together with a sample-barcoded 5' primer, a J-beta primer mix was included in a second PCR lasting about 6 to 11 cycles. In TCRdb, the 5' RACE reads were re-called with MiXCR into one record per CDR3 protein. Among around 800,000 distinct CDR3 sequences listed, more than 25% were seen once. These data are also associated with another study on T cells of mothers and their children.

The receptor's source is a boy aged 10-17 years in good health. The sequenced material came from blood. The chain employs TRBV10-3 and TRBJ2-2, with D perhaps TRBD1 or TRBD2 (5 bases each). CDR3 region: CAISVRDGANTGELFF. The CDR3 bases are TGTGCCATCAGTGTCCGGGACGGGGCGAACACCGGGGAGCTGTTTTTT.